This TCR beta chain was observed in a study of T cell responses to AZD1222 COVID-19 vaccine. As for the study in general: Some second doses came at about 4 weeks and others at about 12 weeks; these were pooled.

As to this clone: No antigen is known for it.

Profiled with immunoSEQ multiplex PCR; TCRdb holds only in-frame clones, not every one. The sample comprises approximately 99,000 clones, approximately 90% of which are singletons, and approximately 2.9% rests with the top ten. Findings of the study overall: The sample set comprised mostly white British donors with more females, and clonal diversity was possibly underestimated. Only a handful of AZD1222 recipients, roughly 6 in all, had baseline seropositivity.

The CDR3 loop spans 16 amino acids. The chain recombines TRBV21-1 with TRBJ1-2. TRBV21-1 is marked as a pseudogene. Sequenced material: peripheral blood, taken on day 0 of AZD1222 vaccination. The clonotype was recovered from an adult in good health. CDR3 DNA: TGTGCCAGCAGCCCCCAAGGGAGCTCCTCGGACTATGGCTACACCTTC. Its protein is CASSPQGSSSDYGYTF.